This TCR beta chain was captured in a study of graft-versus-host responses after intestinal transplantation. Study-wide context: Anti-thymocyte globulin induction preceded about 3 years of tacrolimus and steroid maintenance in all recipients.

The repertoire was sequenced with immunoSEQ multiplex PCR; TCRdb's copy has only in-frame clones and lacks some. The data hold 45,000 to 60,000 clones, with 95% observed a single time. Findings of the study overall: Where graft-donor T cell macrochimerism was present, patients had high graft-versus-host to host-versus-graft clonal ratios in allografts. Association was observed between peak circulating GvH clone levels and early post-transplant HvG declines.

About this clone itself: Its specificity is unknown.

Trimming removed 4 bases at V and 3 bases at J, with 7 bases between. CDR1 and CDR2 (germline): SGHVS, FNYEAQ. The CDR3 contains 12 residues. The origin of this receptor is a human donor who was the organ donor for an intestinal transplant. Material: unstimulated CD8+ T cells sorted from spleen or lymph node cells, obtained before transplant. This rearrangement joins TRBV7-6 to TRBJ2-7; D might be TRBD1 (6 bases). In DNA, the CDR3 is TGTGCCAGCAGCTCAGGGGACTACGAGCAGTACTTC. This sequence encodes CASSSGDYEQYF.